This is a list of T cell receptor beta chains from one sample in a study of blood T cell repertoires in COVID-19. The method was immunoSEQ multiplex PCR; TCRdb's version includes in-frame clones alone and lacks a portion of them. The sample consists of 120,000 or so clones, around 89% of them appearing once. Sequences were obtained from peripheral blood. All receptors derive from a man aged 50 or older with acute or convalescent COVID-19. CDR3s include the opening cysteine and the closing phenylalanine or tryptophan. The order of the fields is CDR3 length, clone size, V gene, J gene, D gene, CDR3 protein, CDR3 DNA. D genes are given only for firm matches. Size tells how often a clone was seen (once, few, many) or the class of an expanded clone, and some rows leave it out.

>13|.|TRBV7-2|TRBJ1-2|.
CASSPDTGWGYTF
TGTGCCAGCAGCCCGGACACAGGATGGGGCTACACCTTC
>14|.|TRBV4-1|TRBJ2-1|TRBD2
CASSQDGGRDEQFF
TGCGCCAGCAGCCAGGACGGCGGGAGGGATGAGCAGTTCTTC
>15|.|TRBV5-1|TRBJ2-5|TRBD2
CASSLGLAGQETQYF
TGCGCCAGCAGCTTGGGACTAGCGGGGCAAGAGACCCAGTACTTC
>13|.|TRBV5-1|TRBJ2-7|TRBD2
CASSLGLAGELYF
TGCGCCAGCAGCTTAGGACTAGCGGGAGAACTGTACTTC
>14|.|TRBV7-9|TRBJ2-7|TRBD1
CASSPTGGPYEQYF
TGTGCCAGCAGTCCAACAGGGGGCCCCTACGAGCAGTACTTC
>14|few|TRBV7-2|TRBJ2-7|.
CASSLDGSSYEQYF
TGTGCCAGCAGCTTAGACGGGAGCTCCTACGAGCAGTACTTC
>16|.|TRBV21-1|TRBJ2-2|.
CASPGQGESSSGELFF
TGTGCCAGCCCGGGACAGGGGGAAAGTTCCTCCGGGGAGCTGTTTTTT
>16|.|TRBV7-9|TRBJ1-1|.
CASSAMGLYSNTEAFF
TGTGCCAGCAGCGCGATGGGACTGTATTCGAACACTGAAGCTTTCTTT
>17|.|TRBV3-1/TRBV3-2|TRBJ2-2|TRBD2
CASSPGTSGKRGGELFF
TGTGCCAGCAGCCCCGGGACTAGCGGGAAGAGGGGCGGGGAGCTGTTTTTT
>15|once|TRBV12-5|TRBJ2-3|TRBD2
CASGKGLAGGNTQYF
TGTGCTAGTGGTAAGGGACTAGCGGGAGGAAATACGCAGTATTTT
>17|.|TRBV7-9|TRBJ2-1|TRBD2
CASSPLKAGGPRGEQFF
TGTGCCAGCAGCCCCCTCAAGGCGGGAGGGCCGAGAGGTGAGCAGTTCTTC
>14|.|TRBV15|TRBJ2-7|TRBD1
CATSRLGQGYEQYF
TGTGCCACCAGCAGGCTGGGACAGGGGTACGAGCAGTACTTC
>13|once|TRBV12-3/TRBV12-4|TRBJ1-4|TRBD1
CASFGQGSEKLFF
TGTGCCAGCTTTGGACAGGGTTCTGAAAAACTGTTTTTT
>20|.|TRBV10-2|TRBJ1-6|TRBD1
CASSAPPRDRSPPSYSPLHF
TGCGCCAGCAGCGCCCCTCCCCGGGACAGGTCCCCTCCGTCTTATTCACCCCTCCACTTT
>18|.|TRBV19|TRBJ2-6|.
CASTLETGVHSGANVLTF
TGTGCCAGTACTCTCGAAACCGGGGTTCACTCTGGGGCCAACGTCCTGACTTTC
>16|.|TRBV9|TRBJ1-5|TRBD1
CASSVGQGSSNQPQHF
TGTGCCAGCAGCGTTGGACAGGGGAGTAGCAATCAGCCCCAGCATTTT
>13|once|TRBV5-4|TRBJ2-7|TRBD1
CASSLAGQGEQYF
TGTGCCAGCAGCTTGGCGGGACAGGGCGAGCAGTACTTC
>16|.|TRBV24-1|TRBJ1-4|.
CATTRRGRTTNEKLFF
TGTGCCACCACCCGACGTGGCAGAACAACTAACGAAAAACTGTTTTTT
>15|.|TRBV4-2|TRBJ2-7|TRBD1
CASSQTTGGASEQYF
TGTGCCAGCAGCCAAACAACAGGGGGAGCTTCCGAGCAGTACTTC
>13|few|TRBV10-3|TRBJ2-7|TRBD1
CAIRQGVFTEQYF
TGTGCCATACGACAGGGGGTCTTTACCGAGCAGTACTTC
>18|once|TRBV18|TRBJ2-3|TRBD2
CASSPYAPGGRATDTQYF
TGTGCCAGCTCACCATACGCGCCTGGCGGGAGGGCAACAGATACGCAGTATTTT